The 9 T cell receptor beta chains below all came from one sample that was sequenced in a study of a mutant IDH1 vaccine in newly diagnosed glioma. Repertoires were generated with immunoSEQ multiplex PCR, while TCRdb's copy carries only in-frame clones and drops some. Counted here are about 36,000 clones, approximately 80% occurring once; the ten biggest clones make up 12%. These TCRs are of unknown antigen specificity. Time point defined: week 5, during vaccination. A 20-mer mutant IDH1 peptide at 300 ug was injected subcutaneously with topical imiquimod. The sequencing here drew on PBMCs, taken from a glioma patient whose treatment included an IDH1 peptide vaccine. The receptors were gathered from a man aged 50 or older with glioma.

The J gene is TRBJ2-3, the V gene TRBV10-3, with D maybe TRBD2 (5 bases). The CDR3 has 12 residues. Trimming took 6 bases from V and 6 from J, leaving 10 bases between them. CDR1 is ENHRY, CDR2 SYGVKD, per germline. CDR3 DNA sequence: TGTGCCATCAGCCCCGGGGAGGATACGCAGTATTTT. It yields the protein CAISPGEDTQYF.

The V call is TRBV6-5, the J call TRBJ1-4, with 7 positions matching TRBD1. The V and J ends lost 6 bases and 5 bases, in that order; junction bases with no gene match: 6. Germline CDR1 MNHEY, CDR2 SVGAGI. The CDR3 covers 14 residues. CDR3: CASSQTGPNEKLFF. DNA for the CDR3: TGTGCCAGCAGCCAGACAGGGCCGAATGAAAAACTGTTTTTT.

The rearrangement links TRBV9 to TRBJ1-5; D is ambiguous. The CDR3 covers 15 residues. The ends were cut back, 2 bases at V and 5 bases at J, with 14 bases in the middle. Germline V gene data show CDR1 as SGDLS and CDR2 as YYNGEE. As DNA, the CDR3 is TGTGCCAGCAGCGTTGGCACGGTCCCGGATCAGCCCCAGCATTTT. Residues: CASSVGTVPDQPQHF.

This chain links TRBV19 with TRBJ2-2, with D possibly being TRBD1 (6 bases). The germline gives CDR1 LNHDA, CDR2 SQIVND (reference sequence). The CDR3 length is 15 residues. The V gene lost 2 bases and the J gene lost 3 bases, with 10 bases spanning the gap. CDR3 coding DNA: TGTGCCAGTAGTATACCCAGGGGCTACACCGGGGAGCTGTTTTTT. This encodes CASSIPRGYTGELFF.

The rearrangement links TRBV30 to TRBJ2-5; TRBD2 aligns across 14 bases. The length of the CDR3 is 14 residues. Germline values: CDR1 GTSNPN, CDR2 SVGIG (reference sequence). The junction had 10 bases not matched to a gene; V was cut back by 5 bases and J by 11 bases. CDR3 sequence (DNA): TGTGCCTGGGTCTTCGGGACTAGCGGGGGAAAGCAGTACTTC. Protein: CAWVFGTSGGKQYF.

The J gene is TRBJ2-1, the V gene TRBV5-1; D is possibly TRBD2 (7 bases). The CDR3 covers 16 residues. V was clipped by 2 bases and J by 5 bases, with 17 bases between them. Germline V gives CDR1 SGHRS, CDR2 YFSETQ. CDR3 in DNA: TGCGCCAGCAGCTTAGGGGGGGGAAAGTTGAACAATGAGCAGTTCTTC. This gives the protein CASSLGGGKLNNEQFF. Combining the CDR3 with reference TRBV5-1 and TRBJ2-1 gives the whole variable domain KAGVTQTPRYLIKTRGQQVTLSCSPISGHRSVSWYQQTPGQGLQFLFEYFSETQRNKGNFPGRFSGRQFSNSRSEMNVSTLELGDSALYLCASSLGGGKLNNEQFFGPGTRLTVL.

The chain combines TRBV6-1 with TRBJ1-2, with D tentatively TRBD1 (6 bases). CDR1 is MNHNS and CDR2 is SASEGT in the germline V gene. Between the trimmed V and J ends, which lost 6 bases and 3 bases, there was a span of 14 bases. The CDR3 runs to 14 residues. The chain's CDR3 is CASRSQGSYYGYTF. The CDR3 DNA sequence: TGTGCCAGCAGATCGCAGGGGTCGTACTATGGCTACACCTTC.

J is TRBJ2-3 and V is TRBV6-6; TRBD1 agrees at 8 bases. The germline V gene encodes CDR1 MNHNY and CDR2 SVGAGI (reference sequence). The CDR3 covers 16 residues. Unmatched junction bases numbered 13, after V lost 5 bases and J lost 6 bases. The CDR3 nucleotides are TGTGCCAGCAGTCTCCCTAGAGGACAGGGCGGGGATACGCAGTATTTT. Translation gives CASSLPRGQGGDTQYF.

The chain recombines TRBV29-1 with TRBJ2-5, with D possibly being TRBD1 (5 bases). Deletions cut 8 bases from V and 5 bases from J, with 15 bases between. The CDR3 has 12 residues. Germline V gene sequence: CDR1 SQVTM, CDR2 ANQGSEA. CDR3 bases: TGCAGCTCTGAAGGGGTGTTGGAGACCCAGTACTTC. It specifies CSSEGVLETQYF.